The 29 T cell receptor beta chains reported below all come from one sample, sequenced in a study of T cell changes during pregnancy in multiple sclerosis. Measured with immunoSEQ multiplex PCR; TCRdb has only the in-frame clones, and not every one. The repertoire consists of about 51,000 clones, with 93% occurring once and the leading ten covering 1.5% to 2%. Sequences were derived from peripheral blood, sampled in the second trimester of pregnancy. These receptors were obtained from a female donor with multiple sclerosis, enrolled in a pregnancy study.

The rearrangement links TRBV28 to TRBJ2-1; 7 bases are shared with TRBD2. Looked up from germline, CDR1 is MDHEN and CDR2 is SYDVKM. With 10 bases clipped from V and 2 bases from J, the junction kept 8 bases outside the gene matches. The CDR3 is 14 residues long. The CDR3: CATGFGRTYNEQFF. The CDR3 DNA reads TGTGCCACTGGTTTCGGGAGGACCTACAATGAGCAGTTCTTC.

This chain links TRBV4-3 with TRBJ2-3, with D tentatively TRBD2 (5 bases). The CDR3 loop spans 13 amino acids. CDR1 is LGHNA and CDR2 is YSLEER in the germline V gene. V was pared by 4 bases and J by 6 bases, with 11 bases between. In DNA form, the CDR3 reads TGCGCCAGCAGCCCCTTAGCGTGGGATACGCAGTATTTT. Translating gives CASSPLAWDTQYF.

This chain uses TRBV19 with TRBJ1-5, with D possibly TRBD1 on 6 matching bases. The CDR3 covers 17 residues. Germline CDR1 is LNHDA and CDR2 is SQIVND (reference sequence). V lost 1 base to trimming and J lost 2 bases, with 15 bases between them. The CDR3 spells CASSIVPGGGGNQPQHF. The CDR3 nucleotides read TGTGCCAGTAGTATAGTACCGGGCGGGGGCGGCAATCAGCCCCAGCATTTT.

This clone was seen only once. This chain links TRBV6-6 with TRBJ2-1, with D possibly matching TRBD2 (6 bases). V was trimmed by 8 bases and J by 8 bases, leaving 16 bases between them. The CDR3 is 13 amino acids. The germline V gene has CDR1 MNHNY and CDR2 SVGAGI (reference sequence). Here the CDR3 reads CASSYGRGDEQFF. CDR3 nucleotides: TGTGCCAGCTCCTACGGGAGAGGAGATGAGCAGTTCTTC.

V and J are TRBV27 and TRBJ2-2; 9 bases are a match to TRBD2. J was trimmed by 1 base and V by 11 bases; bases with no gene match: 14. The germline gives CDR1 MNHEY, CDR2 SMNVEV (reference sequence). The CDR3 has 17 amino acids. The CDR3 region is CASSLFRSGGNTGELFF. The CDR3 nucleotides read TGTGCCTCCTCACTCTTCCGTAGCGGGGGGAACACCGGGGAGCTGTTTTTT.

The chain has TRBV4-3 and TRBJ1-4, with D unresolved. The V gene lost 0 bases and the J gene lost 7 bases, with 12 bases spanning the gap. This CDR3 is built from 15 residues. CDR1 LGHNA and CDR2 YSLEER come from the germline V gene. CDR3 in amino acids: CASSQDRGNAEKLFF. The CDR3 DNA follows: TGCGCCAGCAGCCAAGATCGGGGTAATGCTGAAAAACTGTTTTTT.

This sequence joins TRBV5-1 and TRBJ2-4; D might be TRBD2 (5 bases). Looked up from germline, CDR1 is SGHRS and CDR2 is YFSETQ. V shed 3 bases and J shed 4 bases, with 20 bases lying between them. The CDR3 has 17 residues. The CDR3 reads CASSWSRAAGGKNIQYF. The CDR3 DNA follows: TGCGCCAGCAGCTGGTCTCGCGCCGCCGGAGGAAAAAACATTCAGTACTTC.

This clone was picked up one time. The V and J genes are TRBV28 and TRBJ2-5; no reliable D call. In germline, CDR1 is MDHEN, CDR2 SYDVKM. The CDR3 has 12 residues. V was cut by 4 bases and J by 5 bases, with 8 bases left in between. For the CDR3, the DNA is TGTGCCAGCAGTTCCCTACTTGAGACCCAGTACTTC. Its translation is CASSSLLETQYF.

This clone was picked up one time. The chain couples TRBV7-9 to TRBJ2-3; D is possibly TRBD1 (6 bases). CDR1 SEHNR and CDR2 FQNEAQ come from the germline V gene (reference sequence). This CDR3 has 18 amino acids. Between the trimmed V and J ends, which lost 6 bases and 3 bases, there was a span of 25 bases. The CDR3: CASRDTGTQGHLTDTQYF. The CDR3 region has the DNA TGTGCCAGCAGAGATACAGGGACCCAAGGACACCTAACAGATACGCAGTATTTT. Variable domain in full (rest from reference TRBV7-9 and TRBJ2-3): DTGVSQNPRHKITKRGQNVTFRCDPISEHNRLYWYRQTLGQGPEFLTYFQNEAQLEKSRLLSDRFSAERPKGSFSTLEIQRTEQGDSAMYLCASRDTGTQGHLTDTQYFGPGTRLTVL.

The rearrangement uses TRBV5-1 and TRBJ1-1; D might be TRBD1 (6 bases). Germline V lookup: CDR1 SGHRS, CDR2 YFSETQ. The CDR3 is made up of 15 amino acids. Trimming pared 4 bases from V and 2 bases from J, leaving 15 bases between. CDR3 sequence (DNA): TGCGCCAGCAGCCCCCTTGCGGGGGCCAACACTGAAGCTTTCTTT. Translating gives CASSPLAGANTEAFF.

The gene calls are TRBV29-1 and TRBJ2-3; a weak D match, TRBD2 (5 bases). This CDR3 is 15 amino acids long. Deletions cut 2 bases from V and 4 bases from J, with 16 bases between. From germline, CDR1 is SQVTM and CDR2 ANQGSEA. Here the CDR3 DNA reads TGCAGCGTTGAATCTGTGGGAGCAGGCTCAGATACGCAGTATTTT. Its protein product is CSVESVGAGSDTQYF.

The chain employs TRBV7-2 and TRBJ2-1; 10 positions agree with TRBD2. Trimming removed 5 bases from V and 3 bases from J; junction bases left unmatched: 4. The CDR3 has 15 amino acids. Germline V lookup: CDR1 SGHTA, CDR2 FQGNSA. As DNA, the CDR3 is TGTGCCAGCAGCGCCTTAGCGGGAGGCTACAATGAGCAGTTCTTC. Protein sequence: CASSALAGGYNEQFF.

The V and J genes are TRBV6-4 and TRBJ1-5; D is perhaps TRBD1 (6 bases). V was pared by 8 bases and J by 5 bases, with 13 bases between. Per germline, CDR1 MRHNA and CDR2 SNTAGT. CDR3 size: 13 residues. The CDR3 region has the DNA TGTGCCAGCGGACGGAAGGGGGATCAGCCCCAGCATTTT. Its translation: CASGRKGDQPQHF.

CDR3 amino acids: CASSPGRDGPGNTEAFF. The CDR3 DNA is TGTGCCAGCTCACCAGGCAGGGATGGGCCGGGGAACACTGAAGCTTTCTTT. The chain combines TRBV18 with TRBJ1-1, with D possibly matching TRBD1 (5 bases). The V end lost 2 bases, the J end lost 1 base, and 17 bases lay between the germline ends. The germline gives CDR1 KGHSH, CDR2 LQKENI. The CDR3 has 17 residues.

The chain uses TRBV27 and TRBJ2-5; perhaps TRBD1 as D (6 bases). Germline V gives CDR1 MNHEY, CDR2 SMNVEV (reference sequence). The CDR3 loop spans 14 amino acids. Deletions cut 6 bases from V and 5 bases from J, with 16 bases between. CDR3 region: CASRPIGGRETQYF. CDR3 nucleotide sequence: TGTGCCAGCAGGCCCATAGGGGGAAGGGAGACCCAGTACTTC.

The chain has TRBV5-1 and TRBJ2-1, with D possibly matching TRBD2 (5 bases). In germline, CDR1 is SGHRS, CDR2 YFSETQ. Trimming took 1 base from V and 8 from J, leaving 13 bases between them. CDR3 size: 14 residues. This CDR3 reads CASSLSTGMYEQFF. The CDR3 DNA sequence: TGCGCCAGCAGCTTGAGTACGGGGATGTATGAGCAGTTCTTC.

This chain uses TRBV27 with TRBJ1-2, with 8 bases aligning to TRBD1. There are 14 residues in the CDR3. Germline V lookup: CDR1 MNHEY, CDR2 SMNVEV (reference sequence). V shed 4 bases and J 3 bases; nucleotides not matched to a gene: 4. CDR3 nucleotide sequence: TGTGCCAGCAGTTGGGACAGGAATTACTATGGCTACACCTTC. The encoded protein is CASSWDRNYYGYTF.

The chain carries TRBV19 and TRBJ1-5; 8 nucleotides line up with TRBD1. V was pared by 3 bases and J by 4 bases, with 5 bases of the junction left unmatched. CDR3 length equals 15 residues. Germline assignment: CDR1 LNHDA and CDR2 SQIVND (reference sequence). The CDR3 nucleotides read TGTGCCAGTAGTATCTTGGACAGGGAGAATCAGCCCCAGCATTTT. It codes for CASSILDRENQPQHF. Full variable domain (missing parts from reference TRBV19 and TRBJ1-5): DGGITQSPKYLFRKEGQNVTLSCEQNLNHDAMYWYRQDPGQGLRLIYYSQIVNDFQKGDIAEGYSVSREKKESFPLTVTSAQKNPTAFYLCASSILDRENQPQHFGDGTRLSIL.

The V gene is TRBV19, the J gene TRBJ2-2; 7 bases line up with TRBD2. CDR1 and CDR2 from the germline V gene are LNHDA and SQIVND (reference sequence). Trimming at V came to 6 bases and at J to 6 bases, leaving 7 bases not matched to a gene. This CDR3 is built from 14 residues. The CDR3 nucleotides are TGTGCCAGTAGGAGCGGGATTTCTGCCGGGGAGCTGTTTTTT. Translated, it gives CASRSGISAGELFF.

The V gene is TRBV6-1, the J gene TRBJ2-3, with 11 bases aligning to TRBD2. Looked up from germline, CDR1 is MNHNS and CDR2 is SASEGT. V dropped 2 bases and J dropped 6; count of bases not matched to a gene: 10. CDR3 length: 17 residues. The CDR3 loop reads CASSERVLAGVGDTQYF. The CDR3 region has the DNA TGTGCCAGCAGTGAAAGGGTACTAGCGGGAGTGGGGGATACGCAGTATTTT.

This chain links TRBV19 with TRBJ2-7, with 11 bases fitting TRBD1. CDR1 and CDR2 (germline): LNHDA, SQIVND (reference sequence). After removal of 4 bases from V and 0 bases from J, the junction contained 23 bases not matched to a gene. The CDR3 totals 22 residues. The CDR3 protein is CASSNDRLPRGTGGKTSYEQYF. In nucleotides, the CDR3 is TGTGCCAGTAGTAACGACCGGTTGCCGCGCGGGACAGGGGGAAAAACCTCCTACGAGCAGTACTTC.

The genes are TRBV6-5 and TRBJ2-7; a possible D gene is TRBD2 (6 bases). The V gene lost 4 bases and the J gene lost 0 bases, with 16 bases spanning the gap. This CDR3 is built from 16 residues. The V gene's germline CDR1 is MNHEY and CDR2 SVGAGI. The CDR3 coding sequence is TGTGCCAGCAGTTCCTTAAAACCCGGGGGCTCCTACGAGCAGTACTTC. This translates into CASSSLKPGGSYEQYF.

The chain carries TRBV4-3 and TRBJ2-7, with TRBD1 as a possible D gene (6 bases). Germline V gives CDR1 LGHNA, CDR2 YSLEER. This CDR3 contains 14 residues. Trimming took off 1 base at V and 4 bases at J, with 11 bases between the two ends. Here the CDR3 reads CASSQGTASYEQYF. The DNA of the CDR3 is TGCGCCAGCAGCCAAGGGACAGCTTCGTACGAGCAGTACTTC.

V gene TRBV28 combines with J gene TRBJ1-5; no clear D gene. The germline V gene encodes CDR1 MDHEN and CDR2 SYDVKM. The CDR3 consists of 16 residues. Trimming stripped 3 bases from V and 0 bases from J, with 12 bases between. Written as DNA, the CDR3 is TGTGCCAGCAGTTTTAGCGGAGGAGGTAGCAATCAGCCCCAGCATTTT. It specifies CASSFSGGGSNQPQHF.

This clone appeared once. The chain recombines TRBV4-3 with TRBJ2-5, with TRBD2 matching over 8 bases. V trimming: 0 bases; J trimming: 5 bases; junction bases outside the gene matches: 8. The CDR3 has 16 residues. Germline assignment: CDR1 LGHNA and CDR2 YSLEER. The CDR3 spells CASSQDPSGRSETQYF. The CDR3 nucleotides are TGCGCCAGCAGCCAAGATCCCAGCGGGAGATCTGAGACCCAGTACTTC.

This clone has just one count. The V gene is TRBV18, the J gene TRBJ1-1; D remains ambiguous. CDR3 length equals 16 residues. Per germline, CDR1 KGHSH and CDR2 LQKENI. The germline V and J ends were trimmed by 5 bases and 0 bases, with 16 bases remaining between them. In DNA form, the CDR3 reads TGTGCCAGCTCAGATACGGGGTTCCAAATGAACACTGAAGCTTTCTTT. Translating it yields CASSDTGFQMNTEAFF. The full variable domain, completed using reference TRBV18 and TRBJ1-1, is NAGVMQNPRHLVRRRGQEARLRCSPMKGHSHVYWYRQLPEEGLKFMVYLQKENIIDESGMPKERFSAEFPKEGPSILRIQQVVRGDSAAYFCASSDTGFQMNTEAFFGQGTRLTVV.

Comments on this clone: One end of the junction does not line up with germline, which may come from a read error. This chain links TRBV7-7 with TRBJ2-2, with 13 positions matching TRBD2. This CDR3 region has 16 residues. Per germline, CDR1 SSHAT and CDR2 FNYEAQ (reference sequence). The CDR3, as DNA: TGTGCTAGCAGCCCTAGGACTAGCGGGAGCCCCGGGGAGCTGTTTTTT. This sequence encodes CASSPRTSGSPGELFF. Combining the CDR3 with reference TRBV7-7 and TRBJ2-2 gives the whole variable domain GAGVSQSPRYKVTKRGQDVTLRCDPISSHATLYWYQQALGQGPEFLTYFNYEAQPDKSGLPSDRFSAERPEGSISTLTIQRTEQRDSAMYRCASSPRTSGSPGELFFGEGSRLTVL.

V is TRBV7-3 and J is TRBJ2-5; 12 bases are a match to TRBD2. V lost 6 bases to trimming and J lost 5 bases; unmatched junction nucleotides: 7. The CDR3 has 15 residues. In germline, CDR1 is SGHTA, CDR2 FQGTGA. CDR3 sequence: CASSLAGGGLETQYF. The CDR3, as DNA: TGTGCCAGCAGTCTAGCGGGAGGGGGGTTGGAGACCCAGTACTTC.

This chain links TRBV13 with TRBJ2-7; TRBD2 matches 11 bases. The V gene end was trimmed by 0 bases and the J gene end by 0 bases; junction bases not matched to a gene: 1. The CDR3 covers 16 residues. Germline V gene lookup returns CDR1 PRHDT and CDR2 FYEKMQ (reference sequence). This chain's CDR3 is CASSLGTSGNSYEQYF. The CDR3, as DNA: TGTGCCAGCAGCTTAGGGACTAGCGGGAACTCCTACGAGCAGTACTTC.